This T cell receptor beta chain was found in a study of vaccination and CD4 T cells after COVID-19 (dated by TCRdb to 2022 to 2024). General notes on the study: Six males and four females were included in the convalescent cohort, with two Hispanic individuals, seven Caucasians, two Asians and one multiracial person represented. Participants got two doses of the Pfizer-BioNTech BNT162b2 vaccine (n=8) or two doses of the Moderna mRNA-1273 vaccine (n=2). Post-COVID blood samples were collected from convalescent patients a median of approximately 100 days after diagnosis, with a range of about 30 to 170 days. Post-vaccine blood samples were taken a median of about 77 days after the second vaccine dose, with a range of about 14 to 241 days. Overlapping spike peptide pools from SARS-CoV-2 and from the common cold coronaviruses HCoV-NL63, HCoV-OC43 and HCoV-229E were used as culture stimuli. In control cultures, a CEFX viral epitope pool was used as positive control, an HIV-1 Nef peptide pool was used as negative control, or no peptide was added. In some eleven COVID-19 convalescent patients and a handful of infection-naive healthy vaccine recipients, researchers compared the spike-specific CD4+ TCR repertoire from before mRNA vaccination with the repertoire from after. An earlier paper using these donors assessed, at the TCR clonotype level, memory CD4+ T cell crossreactivity between SARS-CoV-2 and common cold coronavirus spike proteins.

Details on this clonotype: The antigen this receptor binds is unknown. Base-call qualities are not available, and no considerably larger clone is one nucleotide away.

Per the publication, the treatment or condition label means: approximately 11-day PBMC culture with coronavirus spike peptide pools or control peptides (ViraFEST assay). CD4+ T cells from unexposed donors were collected before the COVID-19 pandemic (2011-2018). The study used the ViraFEST assay, which expanded antigen-specific T cells with peptide pools and then identified expanded clonotypes by TCR sequencing. Each well held around 2.1 million PBMCs cultured with roughly 10 ug/ml peptide pools in IMDM containing around 5.5% human AB serum and roughly 10 IU/ml IL-2. Half of the culture medium was replaced with fresh IL-2-containing medium on days 3 and 7. After less than 12 days of culture, CD4+ T cells were isolated by negative selection using the EasySep CD4+ T cell isolation kit. Unexposed donor CD4+ T cells were tested for reactivity to SARS-CoV-2 S and N and four common cold coronavirus spike pools, as cell number allowed. Ficoll-Paque Plus gradient centrifugation was used to isolate PBMCs from whole blood, and the isolated PBMCs were then either used fresh or cryopreserved at -140C. Each culture condition was generally run in triplicate wells. The leukapheresis product used for the unexposed donors was purchased from a commercial source.

The library came from PCR. At the Johns Hopkins FTIC core, DNA from the cultured CD4+ T cells underwent TCR sequencing with the Oncomine TCR Beta short-read assay. The QIAamp micro DNA kit was used to extract genomic DNA from the cultured CD4+ T cells. Oncomine TCR Beta libraries made from cultured CD4+ T cells were pooled using unique dual indexes and sequenced on an Illumina iSeq 100. The published analysis was carried out like this. Non-productive sequences were filtered out, and CDR3s that did not start with C, did not end with F or W, or were shorter than 7 amino acids were discarded. The MANAFEST web application was used to identify antigen-specific clonotypes by comparing peptide-stimulated wells against reference wells and other culture wells. An FDR below 0.05, an odds ratio above 5, and a productive frequency above 0.1% in at least two of three replicate wells were required for clones to be considered positive. A clonotype counted as cross-reactive if it showed significant expansion both in the SARS-CoV-2 spike wells and in at least one common cold coronavirus spike condition. Similarity between CDR3 sequences was evaluated in R version 3.6.1 using Levenshtein distances (stringdist) and unrooted phylogenetic trees (ape). TCRdb passed the public sequencing reads through fastp at Q25 and MiXCR, retaining productive beta sequences. Each CDR3 protein appears once, grouped with its most common genes and DNA. In this record, the V and J calls reflect TCRdb's handling and not the investigators' own analysis. The sample table lists under 8,000 distinct CDR3 sequences, less than 55% of them with a count of one. The biggest ten clones account for roughly 31% of the sample.

The CDR1 and CDR2 encoded by the germline V gene are ENHRY and SYGVKD. At the junction V is shortened by 6 bases and J by 0 bases, with 14 bases in between. From its cysteine to its phenylalanine, the CDR3 spans 16 amino acids. Just CDR3 DNA is preserved here, 48 bases in frame from base 1. Overall study results and their limits: The number of convalescent patients in the study was relatively small, and the study did not examine early timepoints following natural infection. In convalescent patients, a median roughly 86% of post-vaccine SARS-CoV-2-reactive clones were detected only after vaccination, suggesting vaccine-specific priming. Of the vaccine-specific clones in convalescent patients, 304 of 307, or nearly all, reacted only to SARS-CoV-2 spike and did not cross-react with common cold coronaviruses. The median number of SARS-CoV-2-reactive clonotypes rose from 21 after infection to 38 after vaccination, but the change was not significant.

In this chain, TRBV10-3 is recombined with TRBJ2-2; the D gene is unclear. This sequence was found in a human donor in good health. The sequenced sample consisted of CD4+ T cells from blood, cultured in vitro. The sequenced DNA: TGTGCCATCAGGGACGGAGACTCAGCGAACACCGGGGAGCTGTTTTTT. Its product reads: CAIRDGDSANTGELFF.